The 20 T cell receptor beta chains reported below all come from one sample, sequenced in a study of human T cells and chemical hapten exposure. Regarding time point: patch test 2, 6 weeks after DPC sensitization. Treatment in this sample: therapeutic diphenylcyclopropenone sensitization with weekly scalp DPC. One entry per CDR3 protein results from TCRdb running MiXCR on the RACE reads. The sample includes roughly 92,000 distinct CDR3 sequences, over 9.5% of them seen just once. Sequenced material: whole blood, taken in connection with sensitization to the hapten diphenylcyclopropenone (DPC). These receptors were taken from a woman in her forties with alopecia areata. Some clones in this sample may be carry-over from other donors' samples.

In its sample, this clonotype was seen a few times. The rearrangement links TRBV28 to TRBJ2-7; perhaps D is TRBD1 or TRBD2 (6 bases each). V was trimmed by 2 bases and J by 7 bases, leaving 15 bases between them. The CDR3 is 14 residues long. The germline V gene has CDR1 MDHEN and CDR2 SYDVKM. The CDR3 protein is CASSLSQGRGEQYF. In DNA, the CDR3 is TGTGCCAGCAGTTTAAGCCAGGGGCGGGGTGAGCAGTACTTC.

The chain combines TRBV14 with TRBJ2-3; 8 nucleotides line up with TRBD2. V gave up 1 base and J gave up 0 bases; unmatched junction bases: 6. The CDR3 contains 17 residues. Germline V gene lookup returns CDR1 SGHDN and CDR2 FVKESK. CDR3 sequence: CASSQGTSRPSTDTQYF. The CDR3 DNA reads TGTGCCAGCAGCCAAGGGACTAGCAGACCTAGCACAGATACGCAGTATTTT. Full variable domain (missing parts from reference TRBV14 and TRBJ2-3): EAGVTQFPSHSVIEKGQTVTLRCDPISGHDNLYWYRRVMGKEIKFLLHFVKESKQDESGMPNNRFLAERTGGTYSTLKVQPAELEDSGVYFCASSQGTSRPSTDTQYFGPGTRLTVL.

This clonotype was seen many times. CDR3 amino acids: CASTGQWLQETQYF. CDR3 sequence (DNA): TGTGCCAGCACCGGACAGTGGCTCCAAGAGACCCAGTACTTC. The chain combines TRBV6-2 or TRBV6-3 with TRBJ2-5; D perhaps matches TRBD1 (6 bases). V lost 7 bases to trimming and J lost 1 base, with 13 bases between them. CDR3 size: 14 residues. Germline V CDR1 and CDR2: MNHEY, SVGEGT.

This clonotype was detected many times. This chain joins TRBV7-9 and TRBJ1-2; maybe TRBD1 (6 bases). The CDR3 is 14 residues long. With 0 bases removed from V and 2 bases from J, the gap between germline ends came to 7 bases. Germline CDR1 and CDR2: SEHNR and FQNEAQ (reference sequence). CDR3 region: CASSLAGQNYGYTF. The CDR3 DNA reads TGTGCCAGCAGCTTAGCCGGACAGAACTATGGCTACACCTTC.

J is TRBJ1-4 and V is TRBV4-1; D is uncertain. Germline CDR1 MGHRA, CDR2 YSYEKL. V was clipped by 8 bases and J by 7 bases, with 11 bases between them. CDR3 length: 12 residues. Here the CDR3 DNA reads TGCGCCAGCTCGGGATGGGGTGAAAAACTGTTTTTT. Residues: CASSGWGEKLFF.

This clonotype was seen a handful of times. The J gene is TRBJ1-2, the V gene TRBV10-3; TRBD1 is a possible D gene (6 bases). CDR1 is ENHRY and CDR2 is SYGVKD in the germline V gene. The CDR3 is 16 amino acids. The V end lost 2 bases, the J end lost 3 bases, and 16 bases lay between the germline ends. CDR3 in DNA: TGTGCCATCAGTGAGGCGGGGGCCGGCGGACACTATGGCTACACCTTC. Encoded protein: CAISEAGAGGHYGYTF.

This clonotype was seen more than once but under ten times. V gene TRBV20-1 combines with J gene TRBJ2-7, with 10 bases matching TRBD2. The V and J ends lost 4 bases and 1 base, in that order; junction bases with no gene match: 4. Germline values: CDR1 DFQATT, CDR2 SNEGSKA (reference sequence). The CDR3 length is 14 residues. CDR3 in DNA: TGCAGTGCTATTAGGACTAGCGGATCCTACGAGCAGTACTTC. This translates into CSAIRTSGSYEQYF.

This clonotype was seen only a few times. The chain carries TRBV20-1 and TRBJ2-4; TRBD2 matches 13 bases. This CDR3 has 15 residues. V shed 3 bases and J 7 bases; nucleotides not matched to a gene: 6. From germline, CDR1 is DFQATT and CDR2 SNEGSKA (reference sequence). The chain's CDR3 is CSASGLAGADNIQYF. The CDR3 DNA sequence: TGCAGTGCTAGTGGACTAGCGGGAGCGGATAACATTCAGTACTTC.

The chain is built from TRBV29-1 and TRBJ2-5; no reliable D call. Trimming removed 6 bases from V and 5 bases from J, with 13 bases in between. This CDR3 is 12 amino acids long. The germline CDR1 and CDR2 sequences are SQVTM and ANQGSEA. CDR3 loop: CSVNKGRETQYF. In DNA, the CDR3 is TGCAGCGTCAACAAGGGCAGGGAGACCCAGTACTTC.

This clonotype was seen repeatedly, ten times or more. The chain carries TRBV18 and TRBJ1-5; D is undetermined. This CDR3 is built from 11 residues. V gave up 2 bases and J gave up 12 bases, with 8 bases separating them. CDR1 KGHSH and CDR2 LQKENI come from the germline V gene. CDR3 in amino acids: CASSPGGLQHF. The CDR3 DNA sequence: TGTGCCAGCTCACCAGGCGGACTCCAGCATTTT.

The chain uses TRBV7-2 and TRBJ2-2; D perhaps matches TRBD1 (5 bases). Germline lookup yields CDR1 SGHTA and CDR2 FQGNSA. The CDR3 is 16 residues long. Trimming removed 3 bases from V and 1 base from J, with 12 bases in between. CDR3 DNA sequence: TGTGCCAGCAGCTTTGGACACCAAAGGAACACCGGGGAGCTGTTTTTT. It translates to CASSFGHQRNTGELFF.

This clonotype occurred a few times. The chain combines TRBV29-1 with TRBJ2-3; TRBD2 aligns across 8 bases. Germline lookup yields CDR1 SQVTM and CDR2 ANQGSEA. V shed 4 bases, J shed 5 bases, and the junction held 2 bases outside the gene matches. This CDR3 spans 12 amino acids. CDR3 sequence (DNA): TGCAGCGTTGGACTAGCGAAAGATACGCAGTATTTT. It codes for CSVGLAKDTQYF.

This clonotype showed up just a few times. The rearrangement uses TRBV30 and TRBJ2-1; perhaps TRBD2 as D (5 bases). Between the trimmed V and J ends, which lost 0 bases and 8 bases, there was a span of 11 bases. The germline CDR1 and CDR2 sequences are GTSNPN and SVGIG (reference sequence). The CDR3 loop spans 13 amino acids. As DNA, the CDR3 is TGTGCCTGGAGTGTAGTAGCGTTCGATGAGCAGTTCTTC. Protein sequence: CAWSVVAFDEQFF.

This sequence joins TRBV27 and TRBJ2-1; perhaps TRBD2 as D (5 bases). The germline V and J ends were trimmed by 8 bases and 9 bases, with 11 bases remaining between them. In germline, CDR1 is MNHEY, CDR2 SMNVEV (reference sequence). The CDR3 spans 11 residues. CDR3 DNA sequence: TGTGCCAGCTGGACGGGAATTGAGCAGTTCTTC. It yields the protein CASWTGIEQFF.

This chain joins TRBV12-3 or TRBV12-4 and TRBJ1-2; no firm D call. This CDR3 contains 12 residues. Trimming shortened V by 7 bases and J by 11 bases, and 17 bases separated the two germline ends. The CDR3 sequence is CASTLPGTGYTF. In DNA, the CDR3 is TGTGCCAGCACTCTGCCGGGAACTGGGTACACCTTC.

This clonotype was seen at least ten times. This sequence joins TRBV6-2 or TRBV6-3 and TRBJ1-1; D is possibly TRBD1 (5 bases). V was cut by 6 bases and J by 0 bases, with 14 bases left in between. CDR3 length: 15 residues. Germline V gives CDR1 MNHEY, CDR2 SVGEGT. In DNA form, the CDR3 reads TGTGCCAGCAGGGAAAGGGACGGTATGAACACTGAAGCTTTCTTT. Encoded protein: CASRERDGMNTEAFF.

Only a few counts were recorded for this clonotype. This chain joins TRBV5-1 and TRBJ2-5, with 7 positions matching TRBD1. CDR1 is SGHRS, CDR2 YFSETQ, per germline. The length of the CDR3 is 18 residues. V gave up 3 bases and J gave up 4 bases; unmatched junction bases: 18. CDR3 coding DNA: TGCGCCAGCAGCTCGCGCCCCCAGGGAAGGGGGCTTCGAGAGACCCAGTACTTC. Its protein is CASSSRPQGRGLRETQYF.

This clonotype was counted between two and nine times. The chain links TRBV25-1 to TRBJ1-1; the D gene is possibly TRBD1 (6 bases). The V gene lost 7 bases and the J gene lost 4 bases, with 7 bases spanning the gap. The CDR3 totals 11 residues. The germline CDR1 and CDR2 sequences are MGHDK and SYGVNS. The CDR3: CASTTGTEAFF. DNA for the CDR3: TGTGCCAGCACGACAGGCACTGAAGCTTTCTTT. Together with reference TRBV25-1 and TRBJ1-1, the CDR3 gives the full variable domain: EADIYQTPRYLVIGTGKKITLECSQTMGHDKMYWYQQDPGMELHLIHYSYGVNSTEKGDLSSESTVSRIRTEHFPLTLESARPSHTSQYLCASTTGTEAFFGQGTRLTVV.

This clonotype was observed a handful of times. The chain has TRBV20-1 and TRBJ1-3; D unresolved. The CDR3 covers 14 residues. Germline CDR1 DFQATT, CDR2 SNEGSKA (reference sequence). Trimming took 0 bases from V and 8 from J, leaving 14 bases between them. The CDR3 DNA follows: TGCAGTGCTAGAGATCTTGGCGACTGGGACACCATATATTTT. This codes for CSARDLGDWDTIYF.

This clonotype was counted at least ten times. V usage is TRBV24-1 and J usage is TRBJ2-7; 9 nucleotides align to TRBD2. CDR1 is KGHDR, CDR2 SFDVKD, per germline. Trimming took 3 bases from V and 2 from J; bases not matched to a gene: 4. The CDR3 is 15 amino acids. The CDR3 DNA is TGTGCCACCAGTGATCGAGTAGCGGGGGCCTACGAGCAGTACTTC. The encoded protein is CATSDRVAGAYEQYF.